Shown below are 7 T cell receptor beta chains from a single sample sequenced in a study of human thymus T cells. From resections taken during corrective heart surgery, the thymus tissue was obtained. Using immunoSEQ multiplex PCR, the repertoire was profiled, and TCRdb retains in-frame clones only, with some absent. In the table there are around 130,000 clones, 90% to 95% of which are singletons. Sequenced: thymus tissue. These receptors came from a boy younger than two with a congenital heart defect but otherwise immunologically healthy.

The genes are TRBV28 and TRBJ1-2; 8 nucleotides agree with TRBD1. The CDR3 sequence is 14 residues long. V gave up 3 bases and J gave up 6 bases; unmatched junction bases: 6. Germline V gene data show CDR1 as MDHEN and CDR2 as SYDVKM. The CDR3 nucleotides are TGTGCCAGCAGTTTTCCCCCCAGGGGGCATGGCTACACCTTC. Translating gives CASSFPPRGHGYTF.

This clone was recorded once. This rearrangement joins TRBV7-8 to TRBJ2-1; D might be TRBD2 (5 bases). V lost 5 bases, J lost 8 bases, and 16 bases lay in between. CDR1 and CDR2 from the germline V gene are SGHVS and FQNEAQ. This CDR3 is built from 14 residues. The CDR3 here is CASSPSGLSHEQFF. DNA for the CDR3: TGTGCCAGCAGCCCTTCCGGACTGTCCCATGAGCAGTTCTTC.

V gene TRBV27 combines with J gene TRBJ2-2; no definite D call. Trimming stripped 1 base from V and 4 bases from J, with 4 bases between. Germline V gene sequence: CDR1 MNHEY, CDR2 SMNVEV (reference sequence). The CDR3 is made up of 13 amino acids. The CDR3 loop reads CASSLWATGELFF. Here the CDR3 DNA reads TGTGCCAGCAGTTTATGGGCCACCGGGGAGCTGTTTTTT.

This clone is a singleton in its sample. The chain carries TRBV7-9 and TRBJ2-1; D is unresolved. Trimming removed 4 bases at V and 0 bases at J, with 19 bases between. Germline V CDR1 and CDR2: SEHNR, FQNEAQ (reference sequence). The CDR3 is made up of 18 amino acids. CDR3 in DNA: TGTGCCAGCAGCTCCCTAGTTACTACCCCTGACTCCTACAATGAGCAGTTCTTC. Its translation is CASSSLVTTPDSYNEQFF.

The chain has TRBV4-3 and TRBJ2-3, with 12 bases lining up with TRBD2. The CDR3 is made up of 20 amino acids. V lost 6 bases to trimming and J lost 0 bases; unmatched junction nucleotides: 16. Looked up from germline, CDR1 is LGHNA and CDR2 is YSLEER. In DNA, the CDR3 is TGCGCCAGCAGTCGTAGAAATGCTAGCGGGGGGGCGTCGAGCACAGATACGCAGTATTTT. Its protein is CASSRRNASGGASSTDTQYF.

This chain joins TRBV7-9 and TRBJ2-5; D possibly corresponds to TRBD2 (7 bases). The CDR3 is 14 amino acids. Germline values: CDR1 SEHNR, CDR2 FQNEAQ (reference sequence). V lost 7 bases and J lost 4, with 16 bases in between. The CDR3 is CASNPGGGLETQYF. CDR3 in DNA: TGTGCCAGCAACCCGGGGGGCGGGCTAGAGACCCAGTACTTC.

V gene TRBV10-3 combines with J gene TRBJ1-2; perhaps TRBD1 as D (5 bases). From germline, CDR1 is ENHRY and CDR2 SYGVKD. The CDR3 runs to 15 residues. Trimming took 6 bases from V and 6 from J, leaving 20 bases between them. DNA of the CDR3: TGTGCCATCAGGGCCCCCGCAGGGTCGGGTCATGGCTACACCTTC. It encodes CAIRAPAGSGHGYTF.